Shown below are 27 T cell receptor beta chains from a single sample sequenced in a study of T cells after yellow fever vaccination. TCRdb itself ran the 5' RACE reads through MiXCR, one entry per CDR3 protein. The table shows 200,000 to 250,000 distinct CDR3 sequences, with 3.2% occurring only once. Material: CD4+ T cells sorted from PBMCs, obtained 10 days after the yellow fever booster vaccination. The receptors derive from a man aged 18 to 35 who received the YFV17D yellow fever vaccine.

This clonotype was found many times. This sequence joins TRBV20-1 and TRBJ2-1, with D perhaps matching TRBD1 or TRBD2 (5 bases each). This CDR3 comprises 16 residues. Germline V CDR1 and CDR2: DFQATT, SNEGSKA (reference sequence). Deletions cut 5 bases from V and 0 bases from J, with 17 bases between. CDR3 sequence reads: CSAPQSGSGSYNEQFF. The CDR3 DNA sequence: TGCAGTGCTCCCCAATCAGGGAGCGGCTCCTACAATGAGCAGTTCTTC.

This clonotype came up a few times. This rearrangement joins TRBV7-2 to TRBJ1-1; D is unclear. Germline V gene lookup returns CDR1 SGHTA and CDR2 FQGNSA. With 5 bases removed from V and 1 base from J, the gap between germline ends came to 8 bases. The CDR3 is 13 residues long. The CDR3 here is CASSTQENTEAFF. CDR3 coding DNA: TGTGCCAGCAGCACTCAGGAGAACACTGAAGCTTTCTTT.

The rearrangement uses TRBV28 and TRBJ1-2; no definite D call. Trimming pared 8 bases from V and 3 bases from J, leaving 16 bases between. Germline CDR1 is MDHEN and CDR2 is SYDVKM. This CDR3 is built from 14 residues. CDR3 protein: CASADRTVYYGYTF. The CDR3 DNA reads as TGTGCCAGCGCGGACCGGACGGTGTACTATGGCTACACCTTC.

This clonotype was seen more than once but under ten times. The chain has TRBV7-2 and TRBJ2-1, with a tentative D call TRBD1 (6 bases). Between the trimmed V and J ends, which lost 0 bases and 5 bases, there was a span of 11 bases. Germline V gives CDR1 SGHTA, CDR2 FQGNSA. There are 15 residues in the CDR3. The CDR3 bases are TGTGCCAGCAGCTTAGCCAGGGGTGACCACAATGAGCAGTTCTTC. Protein sequence: CASSLARGDHNEQFF.

This rearrangement joins TRBV7-8 to TRBJ1-2; possibly TRBD1 for D (5 bases). Germline V gives CDR1 SGHVS, CDR2 FQNEAQ. Trimming cost V 0 bases and J 0 bases, with 8 bases left between them. This CDR3 has 15 residues. The CDR3 DNA reads as TGTGCCAGCAGCTTAGCGATGGGGGCTAACTATGGCTACACCTTC. Its protein is CASSLAMGANYGYTF.

This clonotype was counted at least ten times. The CDR3 loop is CASSLAALRGTLGYTF. Written as DNA, the CDR3 is TGTGCCAGCAGCTTAGCGGCCCTTCGGGGGACACTTGGCTACACCTTC. The rearrangement joins TRBV7-2 to TRBJ1-2, with D possibly being TRBD1 (6 bases). V lost 0 bases and J 7 bases, leaving 18 bases between the germline ends. CDR3 length equals 16 residues. CDR1 is SGHTA, CDR2 FQGNSA, per germline.

The sample holds many counts of this clonotype. The CDR3 region is CASGGAFF. CDR3 sequence (DNA): TGTGCCAGCGGAGGTGCTTTCTTT. The chain recombines TRBV28 with TRBJ1-1, with unresolved D. V gave up 8 bases and J gave up 11 bases, with 6 bases separating them. The CDR3 extends over 8 amino acids. CDR1 and CDR2 from the germline V gene are MDHEN and SYDVKM. The variable domain in full, completed from reference TRBV28 and TRBJ1-1, reads DVKVTQSSRYLVKRTGEKVFLECVQDMDHENMFWYRQDPGLGLRLIYFSYDVKMKEKGDIPEGYSVSREKKERFSLILESASTNQTSMYLCASGGAFFGQGTRLTVV.

In the case of this clonotype: A much larger clone sits a single nucleotide away, making a read error possible. The chain uses TRBV7-9 and TRBJ2-3, with 9 nucleotides matching TRBD1. J was trimmed by 8 bases and V by 5 bases; bases with no gene match: 8. The V gene's germline CDR1 is SEHNR and CDR2 FQNEAQ (reference sequence). This CDR3 is 14 amino acids long. CDR3 amino acids: CASSRGQGGVTQYF. Written as DNA, the CDR3 is TGTGCCAGCAGCAGGGGACAGGGAGGAGTTACGCAGTATTTT.

This clonotype appeared many times. This chain joins TRBV20-1 and TRBJ1-1; D is unresolved. CDR3 size: 15 residues. V was shortened by 5 bases and J by 1 base, with 17 bases between the two germline ends. Germline assignment: CDR1 DFQATT and CDR2 SNEGSKA (reference sequence). CDR3 sequence: CSAAIPLHTNTEAFF. The CDR3 region has the DNA TGCAGTGCTGCTATCCCCCTACATACGAACACTGAAGCTTTCTTT.

This clonotype was picked up many times. The gene calls are TRBV7-2 and TRBJ2-5; possible D gene TRBD2, 6 bases. Germline-derived CDR1 and CDR2 are SGHTA and FQGNSA. V lost 4 bases, J lost 4 bases, and 16 bases lay in between. The CDR3 is made up of 15 amino acids. The CDR3 here is CASSSRSGRRETQYF. For the CDR3, the DNA is TGTGCCAGCAGCTCCCGCTCCGGGAGACGAGAGACCCAGTACTTC.

This clonotype was detected ten times or more. The V and J genes are TRBV4-3 and TRBJ1-4; possibly TRBD1 for D (5 bases). Trimming pared 3 bases from V and 3 bases from J, leaving 14 bases between. CDR1 is LGHNA and CDR2 is YSLEER in the germline V gene. This CDR3 contains 16 residues. CDR3 in DNA: TGCGCCAGCAGCCAGGCAGGGTACAGTGCTAATGAAAAACTGTTTTTT. Amino acid sequence: CASSQAGYSANEKLFF.

This clonotype was seen more than once but under ten times. The rearrangement links TRBV5-1 to TRBJ2-1; 7 bases map to TRBD1. The CDR3 has 20 amino acids. The germline CDR1 and CDR2 sequences are SGHRS and YFSETQ. J was trimmed by 1 base and V by 4 bases; bases with no gene match: 20. Written as DNA, the CDR3 is TGCGCCAGCAGCGCTACCCGGGACAGTATCTTTACCCGGTCCTACAATGAGCAGTTCTTC. It is translated as CASSATRDSIFTRSYNEQFF.

This clonotype occurred a few times. V is TRBV11-2 and J is TRBJ1-6, with 9 bases aligning to TRBD1. CDR3 size: 15 residues. In germline, CDR1 is SGHAT, CDR2 FQNNGV. Trimming at V came to 6 bases and at J to 13 bases, leaving 13 bases not matched to a gene. For the CDR3, the DNA is TGTGCCAGCAGAAAACCGGGACAGGGCATTCTTCCCCTCCACTTT. Its protein product is CASRKPGQGILPLHF.

This clonotype was seen ten or more times. This chain uses TRBV29-1 with TRBJ2-7; no reliable D call. With 4 bases removed from V and 3 bases from J, the gap between germline ends came to 7 bases. The CDR3 contains 11 residues. CDR1 and CDR2 (germline): SQVTM, ANQGSEA. The CDR3 sequence is CSVAQYYEQYF. Written as DNA, the CDR3 is TGCAGCGTTGCTCAGTACTACGAGCAGTACTTC.

In DNA form, the CDR3 reads TGTGCCAGCAGTCAAAACAACCGACACTTCTATGGCTACACCTTC. Amino acid sequence: CASSQNNRHFYGYTF. The chain has TRBV6-6 and TRBJ1-2; no firm D call. Trimming stripped 5 bases from V and 4 bases from J, with 17 bases between. CDR1 MNHNY and CDR2 SVGAGI come from the germline V gene (reference sequence). This CDR3 has 15 residues.

This clonotype appeared many times. The chain joins TRBV29-1 to TRBJ2-3, with 9 nucleotides matching TRBD1. The V segment lost 6 bases and the J segment 3 bases; nucleotides outside the gene matches: 13. This CDR3 spans 16 amino acids. Germline lookup yields CDR1 SQVTM and CDR2 ANQGSEA. The CDR3 sequence is CSVGDRVSSLTDTQYF. The CDR3 DNA sequence: TGCAGCGTCGGGGACAGGGTTTCGTCCCTTACAGATACGCAGTATTTT.

The sample holds a few counts of this clonotype. This rearrangement joins TRBV19 to TRBJ2-3; 7 nucleotides agree with TRBD2. CDR3 length: 14 residues. The junction had 3 bases not matched to a gene; V was cut back by 5 bases and J by 1 base. Germline-derived CDR1 and CDR2 are LNHDA and SQIVND (reference sequence). CDR3 coding DNA: TGTGCCAGTAGTTCCGCGGGGGGCACAGATACGCAGTATTTT. This codes for CASSSAGGTDTQYF. Together with reference TRBV19 and TRBJ2-3, the CDR3 gives the full variable domain: DGGITQSPKYLFRKEGQNVTLSCEQNLNHDAMYWYRQDPGQGLRLIYYSQIVNDFQKGDIAEGYSVSREKKESFPLTVTSAQKNPTAFYLCASSSAGGTDTQYFGPGTRLTVL.

This clonotype was picked up many times. The gene calls are TRBV6-5 and TRBJ1-4, with 7 bases matching TRBD1. Germline lookup yields CDR1 MNHEY and CDR2 SVGAGI. V shed 5 bases, J shed 3 bases, and the junction held 6 bases outside the gene matches. The CDR3 has 15 residues. CDR3 sequence reads: CASSPRTGSNEKLFF. CDR3 DNA: TGTGCCAGCAGTCCCAGGACAGGATCTAATGAAAAACTGTTTTTT.

This clonotype was seen ten or more times. The chain has TRBV4-1 and TRBJ2-5, with D tentatively TRBD2 (6 bases). This CDR3 region has 15 residues. Germline CDR1 and CDR2: MGHRA and YSYEKL. Trimming took off 1 base at V and 1 base at J, with 10 bases between the two ends. CDR3 nucleotide sequence: TGCGCCAGCAGCCAAGGGGACTTTCGCCAAGAGACCCAGTACTTC. Protein product: CASSQGDFRQETQYF.

DNA for the CDR3: TGTGCCAGCAGCGGCGGGACATCACAGCCCCAGCATTTT. Translating gives CASSGGTSQPQHF. V and J are TRBV5-5 and TRBJ1-5, with a weak D call TRBD1 (6 bases). Trimming took 4 bases from V and 7 from J, leaving 12 bases between them. This CDR3 comprises 13 residues. The germline V gene encodes CDR1 SGHKS and CDR2 YYEKEE (reference sequence). Filled out from reference TRBV5-5 and TRBJ1-5, the complete variable domain reads DAGVTQSPTHLIKTRGQQVTLRCSPISGHKSVSWYQQVLGQGPQFIFQYYEKEERGRGNFPDRFSARQFPNYSSELNVNALLLGDSALYLCASSGGTSQPQHFGDGTRLSIL.

This clonotype was picked up a small number of times. This chain joins TRBV7-2 and TRBJ1-2; unclear D gene. Trimming took 2 bases from V and 2 from J, leaving 12 bases between them. The CDR3 is 15 residues long. Germline assignment: CDR1 SGHTA and CDR2 FQGNSA. The CDR3 DNA sequence: TGTGCCAGCAGCTTAAGCAGGAGAGAGAACTATGGCTACACCTTC. Protein product: CASSLSRRENYGYTF.

This clonotype turned up a few times. The J gene is TRBJ1-5, the V gene TRBV28; a weak D match, TRBD1 (6 bases). V was clipped by 7 bases and J by 0 bases, with 16 bases between them. The CDR3 contains 16 residues. The germline V gene has CDR1 MDHEN and CDR2 SYDVKM. Here the CDR3 DNA reads TGTGCCAGCAAATGGGGGGCGGCTTATAGCAATCAGCCCCAGCATTTT. This gives the protein CASKWGAAYSNQPQHF.

This clonotype was counted a few times. The chain recombines TRBV5-6 with TRBJ2-4; the match to TRBD2 covers 7 bases. Germline CDR1 is SGHDT and CDR2 is YYEEEE. The CDR3 is 15 amino acids. V shed 4 bases and J 7 bases; nucleotides not matched to a gene: 11. CDR3 coding DNA: TGTGCCAGCAGCCTTCCAGGCGGGAGTGGGAACATTCAGTACTTC. Translated: CASSLPGGSGNIQYF.

The sample holds many counts of this clonotype. V usage is TRBV6-5 and J usage is TRBJ1-1; unclear D gene. Germline V gene sequence: CDR1 MNHEY, CDR2 SVGAGI. The ends were cut back, 3 bases at V and 4 bases at J, with 12 bases in the middle. This CDR3 comprises 14 residues. This CDR3 is CASSYLERGTEAFF. In DNA, the CDR3 is TGTGCCAGCAGTTATCTGGAAAGAGGCACTGAAGCTTTCTTT.

This clonotype was picked up a small number of times. V and J are TRBV20-1 and TRBJ1-5, with 7 bases lining up with TRBD1. There are 14 residues in the CDR3. Germline lookup yields CDR1 DFQATT and CDR2 SNEGSKA (reference sequence). V shed 3 bases and J 6 bases; nucleotides not matched to a gene: 8. CDR3 DNA sequence: TGCAGTGCTAGGGGTGGACAGGTGGGTCAGCCCCAGCATTTT. It specifies CSARGGQVGQPQHF.

This clonotype came up a few times. The chain uses TRBV12-3 or TRBV12-4 and TRBJ1-5; a possible D gene is TRBD1 (5 bases). The CDR3 length is 18 residues. V lost 6 bases to trimming and J lost 2 bases, with 23 bases between them. CDR3 sequence: CASSPTGGGPSGNQPQHF. CDR3 DNA sequence: TGTGCCAGCAGCCCCACGGGGGGAGGCCCTTCAGGCAATCAGCCCCAGCATTTT.

This sequence joins TRBV4-3 and TRBJ2-3; D is possibly TRBD1 (5 bases). CDR1 and CDR2 from the germline V gene are LGHNA and YSLEER. V gave up 0 bases and J gave up 5 bases, with 6 bases separating them. This CDR3 comprises 13 residues. CDR3 in amino acids: CASSQEGVDTQYF. Here the CDR3 DNA reads TGCGCCAGCAGCCAAGAAGGGGTAGATACGCAGTATTTT.